This is a list of T cell receptor beta chains from one sample in a study of regulatory T cells in long-lasting Graves disease. TCRdb ran MiXCR on the multiplex PCR reads and lists one entry per CDR3 protein. The sample carries around 460,000 distinct CDR3 sequences, 20% to 25% recorded once. The sample in question was peripheral blood mononuclear cells (PBMCs), obtained when the disease was refractory, from a patient treated with antithyroid drugs. The origin of the receptors is a female donor with Graves disease. The CDR3 runs from the conserved cysteine through the conserved F or W. The order of the fields is J gene, clone size, CDR3 length, D gene, V gene, CDR3 protein, CDR3 DNA. D genes are given only for firm matches. Some rows have no size entry. The others give once, few or many, or a class for an expanded clone.

TRBJ2-1 - 15 - TRBV9 CASSVGTSSNNEQFF TGTGCCAGCAGCGTAGGTACTAGCAGCAACAATGAGCAGTTCTTC
TRBJ2-7 - 16 - TRBV4-3 CASSQDRAARGYEQYF TGCGCCAGCAGCCAAGATCGCGCAGCTAGGGGATACGAGCAGTACTTC
TRBJ1-1 few 14 TRBD1 TRBV5-1 CASSAGTGDTEAFF TGCGCCAGCAGCGCCGGGACAGGAGACACTGAAGCTTTCTTT
TRBJ2-1 few 13 TRBD2 TRBV7-2 CASSPTSGGVQLF TGTGCCAGCAGCCCCACTAGCGGGGGGGTTCAGCTCTTC
TRBJ1-2 - 16 - TRBV11-2 CASSPPAPQTGGGYTF TGTGCCAGCAGCCCTCCGGCCCCACAAACAGGAGGAGGCTACACCTTC
TRBJ1-1 - 12 - TRBV6-2/TRBV6-3 CASRTGTTEAFF TGTGCCAGCAGGACCGGGACAACTGAAGCTTTCTTT
TRBJ1-6 few 15 - TRBV20-1 CSAQRPGRFNSPLHF TGCAGTGCCCAGAGGCCCGGGCGGTTCAACTCACCCCTCCACTTT
TRBJ2-3 - 14 - TRBV7-2 CASSVSPSTDTQYF TGTGCCAGCAGCGTCTCTCCTAGCACAGATACGCAGTATTTT
TRBJ1-5 - 15 - TRBV19 CASNISPGSNQPQHF TGTGCCAGTAACATCTCCCCGGGGAGCAATCAGCCCCAGCATTTT
TRBJ2-5 many 15 - TRBV20-1 CSAEGRLPYQETQYF TGCAGTGCTGAGGGAAGACTGCCGTACCAAGAGACCCAGTACTTC
TRBJ1-1 many 17 - TRBV28 CASSSRDRDANWNEAFF TGTGCCAGCAGTTCCAGGGACCGGGACGCCAATTGGAATGAAGCTTTCTTT
TRBJ1-4 many 14 - TRBV28 CASSPGSLGEKLFF TGTGCCAGCTCACCGGGCAGCCTAGGTGAAAAACTGTTTTTT
TRBJ1-5 many 17 - TRBV2 CASRYPGQQNSNQPQHF TGTGCCAGCAGATATCCGGGACAACAAAATAGCAATCAGCCCCAGCATTTT
TRBJ1-1 many 13 - TRBV20-1 CSADAPGGTEAFF TGCAGTGCTGACGCCCCGGGGGGGACTGAAGCTTTCTTT
TRBJ2-5 many 14 - TRBV6-1 CASRNSAYQETQYF TGTGCCAGCAGAAATTCAGCGTACCAAGAGACCCAGTACTTC
TRBJ1-2 many 12 - TRBV29-1 CSVVDRADGYTF TGCAGCGTTGTCGACAGAGCGGACGGCTACACCTTC
TRBJ1-6 - 14 - TRBV10-3 CAISESRDNSPLHF TGTGCCATCAGTGAGTCGCGGGACAATTCACCCCTCCACTTT
TRBJ1-2 many 16 - TRBV12-5 CASGSPPGGQLKGYTF TGTGCTAGTGGTTCCCCCCCGGGGGGCCAGTTGAAGGGCTACACCTTC
TRBJ2-7 - 16 - TRBV5-1 CASSQDTGAGHLEQYF TGCGCCAGCAGCCAGGACACGGGAGCAGGGCATCTCGAGCAGTACTTC
TRBJ2-7 many 17 - TRBV6-5 CASSYLTPQDTLYEQYF TGTGCCAGCAGTTACTTAACCCCCCAGGACACGCTCTACGAGCAGTACTTC
TRBJ1-2 many 13 - TRBV28 CASSTDQNYGYTF TGTGCCAGCAGTACAGACCAAAACTATGGCTACACCTTC
TRBJ1-5 many 13 - TRBV28 CATSTGLNQPQHF TGTGCCACCTCAACAGGGTTAAATCAGCCCCAGCATTTT
TRBJ1-2 many 13 - TRBV30 CAWRRRFFLGYTF TGTGCCTGGAGGAGGCGATTCTTTCTGGGCTACACCTTC
TRBJ1-1 many 14 - TRBV2 CASSLDRGNTEAFF TGTGCCAGCAGCTTAGATCGCGGGAACACTGAAGCTTTCTTT
TRBJ1-4 many 13 - TRBV5-5 CASSLFPTEKLFF TGTGCCAGCAGCTTGTTCCCGACTGAAAAACTGTTTTTT
TRBJ2-5 few 15 - TRBV10-2 CASSERAGASETQYF TGCGCCAGCAGTGAAAGGGCAGGGGCCAGCGAGACCCAGTACTTC
TRBJ2-7 few 18 TRBD2 TRBV5-1 CASSYGLAGGPQKGEQYF TGCGCCAGCAGCTACGGACTAGCGGGGGGGCCTCAAAAGGGCGAGCAGTACTTC
TRBJ2-1 - 15 TRBD1 TRBV28 CASSSVGQGINEQFF TGTGCCAGCAGTTCGGTGGGACAGGGTATTAATGAGCAGTTCTTC
TRBJ2-7 few 17 - TRBV27 CASSGGTFRLRTYEQYF TGTGCCAGCAGCGGCGGGACGTTCAGATTAAGGACCTACGAGCAGTACTTC
TRBJ2-7 - 17 - TRBV3-1 CASSHLPGGGLSYEQYF TGTGCCAGCAGCCACCTACCGGGCGGCGGGCTCTCCTACGAGCAGTACTTC
TRBJ1-1 - 14 - TRBV5-4 CASSFGNRETEAFF TGTGCCAGCAGCTTCGGCAACAGGGAGACTGAAGCTTTCTTT
TRBJ1-5 - 15 - TRBV5-1 CASSQDWPRNQPQHF TGCGCCAGCAGCCAAGATTGGCCTCGGAATCAGCCCCAGCATTTT
TRBJ2-5 few 14 - TRBV6-5 CASSSRSRGETQYF TGTGCCAGCAGTTCTCGGTCAAGAGGAGAGACCCAGTACTTC
TRBJ2-7 - 15 TRBD2 TRBV7-9 CASSSPGLGSVEQYF TGTGCCAGCAGCTCTCCGGGACTAGGGTCGGTCGAGCAGTACTTC
TRBJ1-5 many 16 TRBD1 TRBV12-3/TRBV12-4 CASSTGTGGNNQPQHF TGTGCCAGCAGTACCGGGACAGGGGGCAACAATCAGCCCCAGCATTTT
TRBJ1-5 few 11 - TRBV10-3 CATGVGQPQHF TGTGCCACTGGGGTGGGACAGCCCCAGCATTTT
TRBJ2-7 - 15 TRBD2 TRBV4-1 CASSQMSGTPGEQYF TGCGCCAGCAGCCAGATGAGCGGGACCCCCGGGGAGCAGTACTTC
TRBJ1-6 few 15 - TRBV4-1 CASSQLRGRVEPLHF TGCGCCAGCAGCCAACTCCGCGGGAGGGTGGAACCCCTCCACTTT
TRBJ1-5 few 15 TRBD1 TRBV7-2 CASSLSTGVSQPQHF TGTGCCAGCAGCCTTTCGACAGGGGTCAGCCAGCCCCAGCATTTT